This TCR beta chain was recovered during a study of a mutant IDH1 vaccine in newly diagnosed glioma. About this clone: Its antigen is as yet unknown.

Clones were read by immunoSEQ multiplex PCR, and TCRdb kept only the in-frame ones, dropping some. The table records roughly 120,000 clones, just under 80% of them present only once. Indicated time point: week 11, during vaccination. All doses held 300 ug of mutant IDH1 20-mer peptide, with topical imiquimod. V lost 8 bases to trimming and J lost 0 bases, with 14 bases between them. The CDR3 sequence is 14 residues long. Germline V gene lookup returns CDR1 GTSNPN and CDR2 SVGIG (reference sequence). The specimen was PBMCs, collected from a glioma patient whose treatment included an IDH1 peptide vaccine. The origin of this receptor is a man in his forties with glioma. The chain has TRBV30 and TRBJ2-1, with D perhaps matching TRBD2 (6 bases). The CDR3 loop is CAGGRGSSYNEQFF. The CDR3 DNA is TGTGCCGGAGGTCGGGGGAGCTCCTACAATGAGCAGTTCTTC.